This TCR beta chain was sequenced for a study of blood T cell repertoires in COVID-19. About the research overall: COVID-19 samples collected from the United States, Italy and Spain covered acute and convalescent phases.

CDR1 is LGHDT and CDR2 is YNNKEL in the germline V gene (reference sequence). V lost 4 bases and J lost 8; bases outside the gene matches: 4. There are 14 residues in the CDR3. A few counts support this clone. In the authors' workflow: Using reference gene primer amplification, nucleated cell counts were estimated. Method: immunoSEQ multiplex PCR; TCRdb's copy keeps in-frame clones and lacks some. The V and J calls and clone size come from that table; D and trimming were worked out from the DNA. The sample has around 81,000 clones; around 88% are singletons. The chain uses TRBV3-1 (or the pseudogene TRBV3-2) and TRBJ2-1; 11 bases align to TRBD2. The sequenced sample was peripheral blood. The clonotype was recovered from a woman of 80 years or more with acute or convalescent COVID-19. The CDR3 loop reads CASSRSGGDDEQFF. CDR3 DNA sequence: TGTGCCAGCAGCCGTAGCGGGGGGGACGATGAGCAGTTCTTC.